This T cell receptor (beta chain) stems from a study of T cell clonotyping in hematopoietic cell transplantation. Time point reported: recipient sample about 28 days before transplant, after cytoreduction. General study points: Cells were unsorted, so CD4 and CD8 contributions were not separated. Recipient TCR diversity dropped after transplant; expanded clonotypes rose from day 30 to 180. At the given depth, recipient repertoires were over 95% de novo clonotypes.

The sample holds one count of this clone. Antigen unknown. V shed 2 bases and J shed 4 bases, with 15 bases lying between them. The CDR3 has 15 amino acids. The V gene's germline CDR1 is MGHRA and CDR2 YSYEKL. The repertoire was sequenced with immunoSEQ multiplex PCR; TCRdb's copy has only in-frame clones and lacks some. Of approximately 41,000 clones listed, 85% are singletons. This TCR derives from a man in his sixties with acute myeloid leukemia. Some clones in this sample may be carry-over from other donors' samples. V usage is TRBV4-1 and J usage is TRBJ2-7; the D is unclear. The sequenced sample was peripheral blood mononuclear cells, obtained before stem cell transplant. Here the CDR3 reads CASSQPTPTGYEQYF. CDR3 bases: TGCGCCAGCAGCCAACCGACCCCAACGGGTTACGAGCAGTACTTC.